This T cell receptor beta chain was recovered during a study of vaccination and CD4 T cells after COVID-19. In the study overall: The stimulus for the cells was overlapping spike peptides derived from SARS-CoV-2, HCoV-NL63, HCoV-OC43 and HCoV-229E.

An Oncomine TCR Beta short-read assay was used to sequence the DNA from cultured CD4+ T cells. One entry per CDR3 protein results from TCRdb running MiXCR on the PCR reads. Here the sample spans about 9,800 distinct CDR3 sequences, around 38% being singletons. This clonotype turned up a few times. Its specificity is not known. Treatment noted: roughly ten-day PBMC culture with coronavirus spike peptide pools or control peptides (ViraFEST assay). Pre-COVID-19 pandemic sampling (2011-2018) yielded the unexposed donor's CD4+ T cells. The TCR was taken from a human donor in good health. Sequencing was carried out using CD4+ T cells from blood, cultured in vitro.

The CDR3 nucleotides are TGCAGTGCTAGTCGACAGGGGGTTGAAGGCAATCAGCCCCAGCATTTT. This codes for CSASRQGVEGNQPQHF. The chain has TRBV20-1 and TRBJ1-5; 9 nucleotides align to TRBD1. The ends lost 3 bases at V and 2 bases at J; junction bases unmatched: 8. The CDR3 extends over 16 amino acids. Looked up from germline, CDR1 is DFQATT and CDR2 is SNEGSKA (reference sequence).